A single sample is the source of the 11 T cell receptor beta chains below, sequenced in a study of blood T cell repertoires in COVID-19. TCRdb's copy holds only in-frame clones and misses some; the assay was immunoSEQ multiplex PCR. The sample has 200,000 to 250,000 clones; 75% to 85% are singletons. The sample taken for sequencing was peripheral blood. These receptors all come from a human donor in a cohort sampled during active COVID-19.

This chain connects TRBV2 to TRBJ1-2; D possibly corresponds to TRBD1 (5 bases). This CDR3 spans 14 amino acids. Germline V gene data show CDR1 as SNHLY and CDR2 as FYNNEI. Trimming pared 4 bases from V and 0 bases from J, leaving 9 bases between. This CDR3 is CASSGGRANYGYTF. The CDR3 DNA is TGTGCCAGCAGTGGGGGCAGGGCTAACTATGGCTACACCTTC.

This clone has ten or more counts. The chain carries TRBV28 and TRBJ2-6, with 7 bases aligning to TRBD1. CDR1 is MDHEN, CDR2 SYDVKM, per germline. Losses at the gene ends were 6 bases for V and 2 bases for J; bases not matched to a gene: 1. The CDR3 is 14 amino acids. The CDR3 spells CASSGTAGANVLTF. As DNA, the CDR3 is TGTGCCAGCAGCGGGACAGCTGGGGCCAACGTCCTGACTTTC.

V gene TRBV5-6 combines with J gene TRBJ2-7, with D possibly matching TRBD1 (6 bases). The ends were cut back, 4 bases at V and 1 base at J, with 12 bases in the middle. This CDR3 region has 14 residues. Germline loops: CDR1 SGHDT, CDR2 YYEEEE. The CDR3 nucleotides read TGTGCCAGCAGCCCGGACAGACTATCCTACGAGCAGTACTTC. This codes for CASSPDRLSYEQYF.

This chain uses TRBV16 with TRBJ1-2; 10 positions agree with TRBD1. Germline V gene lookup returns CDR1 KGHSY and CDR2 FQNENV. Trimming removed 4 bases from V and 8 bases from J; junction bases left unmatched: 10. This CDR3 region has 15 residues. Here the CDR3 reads CASSPPGTGAGGYTF. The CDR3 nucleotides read TGTGCCAGCAGCCCCCCCGGGACAGGGGCTGGGGGCTACACCTTC.

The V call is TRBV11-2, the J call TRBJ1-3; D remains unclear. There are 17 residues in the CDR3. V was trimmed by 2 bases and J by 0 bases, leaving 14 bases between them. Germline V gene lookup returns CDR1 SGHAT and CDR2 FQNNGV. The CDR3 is CASSLWPAGYSGNTIYF. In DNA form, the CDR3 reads TGTGCCAGCAGCTTATGGCCGGCGGGGTACTCTGGAAACACCATATATTTT.

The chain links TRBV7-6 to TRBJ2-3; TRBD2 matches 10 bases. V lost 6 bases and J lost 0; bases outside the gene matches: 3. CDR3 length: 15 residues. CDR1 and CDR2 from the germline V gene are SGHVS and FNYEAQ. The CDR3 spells CASRLAGVSTDTQYF. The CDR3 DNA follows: TGTGCCAGCAGGCTAGCGGGGGTGAGCACAGATACGCAGTATTTT.

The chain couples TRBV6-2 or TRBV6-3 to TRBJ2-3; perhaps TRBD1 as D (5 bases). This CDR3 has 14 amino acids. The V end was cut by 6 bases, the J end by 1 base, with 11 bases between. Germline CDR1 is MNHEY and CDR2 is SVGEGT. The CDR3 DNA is TGTGCCAGCAGCCTCAACAGGCGCACAGATACGCAGTATTTT. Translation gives CASSLNRRTDTQYF.

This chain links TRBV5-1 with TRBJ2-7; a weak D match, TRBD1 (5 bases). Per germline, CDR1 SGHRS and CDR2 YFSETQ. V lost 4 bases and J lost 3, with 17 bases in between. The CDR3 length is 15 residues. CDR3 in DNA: TGCGCCAGCAGCCCCAGGGTAGAGTCCCGCTACGAGCAGTACTTC. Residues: CASSPRVESRYEQYF.

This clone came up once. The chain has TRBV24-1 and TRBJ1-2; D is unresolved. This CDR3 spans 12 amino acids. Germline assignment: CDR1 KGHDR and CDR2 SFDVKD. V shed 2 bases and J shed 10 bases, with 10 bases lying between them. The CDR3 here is CATSDYRMVYTF. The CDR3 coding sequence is TGTGCCACCAGTGATTACAGAATGGTCTACACCTTC.

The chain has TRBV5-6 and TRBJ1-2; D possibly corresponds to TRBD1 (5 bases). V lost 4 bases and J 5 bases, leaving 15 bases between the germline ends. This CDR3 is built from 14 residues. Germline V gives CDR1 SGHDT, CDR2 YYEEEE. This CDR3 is CASSATRQFYGYTF. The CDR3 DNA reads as TGTGCCAGCAGCGCAACCCGACAGTTTTATGGCTACACCTTC.

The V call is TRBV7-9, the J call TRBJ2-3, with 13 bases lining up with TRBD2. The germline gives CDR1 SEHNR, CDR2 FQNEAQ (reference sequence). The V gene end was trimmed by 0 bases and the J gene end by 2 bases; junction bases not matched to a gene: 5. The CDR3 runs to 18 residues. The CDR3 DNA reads TGTGCCAGCAGCTTAGCGTATACTAGCGGGAGGGCCACAGATACGCAGTATTTT. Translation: CASSLAYTSGRATDTQYF.